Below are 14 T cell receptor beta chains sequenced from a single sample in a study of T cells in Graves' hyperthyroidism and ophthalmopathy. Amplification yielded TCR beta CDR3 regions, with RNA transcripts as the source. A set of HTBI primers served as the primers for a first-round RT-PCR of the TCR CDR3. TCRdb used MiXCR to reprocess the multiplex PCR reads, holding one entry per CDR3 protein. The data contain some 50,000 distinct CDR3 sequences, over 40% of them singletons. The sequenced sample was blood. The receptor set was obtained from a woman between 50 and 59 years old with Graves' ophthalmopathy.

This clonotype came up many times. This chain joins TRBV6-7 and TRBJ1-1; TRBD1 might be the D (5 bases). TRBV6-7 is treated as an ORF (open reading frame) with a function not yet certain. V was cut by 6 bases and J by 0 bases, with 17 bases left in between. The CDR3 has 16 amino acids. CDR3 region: CASSHQRRTLNTEAFF. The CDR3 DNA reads TGTGCCAGCAGCCACCAACGCCGGACACTGAACACTGAAGCTTTCTTT.

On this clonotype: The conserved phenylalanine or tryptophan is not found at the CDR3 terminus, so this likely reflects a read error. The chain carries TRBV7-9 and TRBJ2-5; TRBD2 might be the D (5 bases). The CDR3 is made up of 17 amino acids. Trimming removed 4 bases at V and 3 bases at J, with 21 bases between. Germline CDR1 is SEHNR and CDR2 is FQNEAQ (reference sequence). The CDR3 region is CASSWRPAETIKETQYS. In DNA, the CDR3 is TGTGCCAGCAGCTGGCGACCAGCGGAGACCATAAAAGAGACCCAGTACTCC.

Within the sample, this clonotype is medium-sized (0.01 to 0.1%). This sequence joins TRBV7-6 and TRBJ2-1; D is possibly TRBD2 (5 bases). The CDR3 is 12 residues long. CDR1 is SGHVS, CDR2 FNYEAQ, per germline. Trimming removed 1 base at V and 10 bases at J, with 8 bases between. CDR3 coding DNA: TGTGCCAGCAGCTTAGTTGAGGGAGAGCAGTTCTTC. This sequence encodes CASSLVEGEQFF. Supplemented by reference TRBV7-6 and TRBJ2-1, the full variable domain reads GAGVSQSPRYKVTKRGQDVALRCDPISGHVSLYWYRQALGQGPEFLTYFNYEAQQDKSGLPNDRFSAERPEGSISTLTIQRTEQRDSAMYRCASSLVEGEQFFGPGTRLTVL.

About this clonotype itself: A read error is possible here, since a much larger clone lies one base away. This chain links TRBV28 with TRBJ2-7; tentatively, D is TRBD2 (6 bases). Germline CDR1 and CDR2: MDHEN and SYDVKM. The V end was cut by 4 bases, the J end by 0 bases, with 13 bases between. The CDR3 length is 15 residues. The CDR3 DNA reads TGTGCCAGCAGTTCCAACGGGGGACTCTCCTACGAGCAGTACTTC. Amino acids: CASSSNGGLSYEQYF.

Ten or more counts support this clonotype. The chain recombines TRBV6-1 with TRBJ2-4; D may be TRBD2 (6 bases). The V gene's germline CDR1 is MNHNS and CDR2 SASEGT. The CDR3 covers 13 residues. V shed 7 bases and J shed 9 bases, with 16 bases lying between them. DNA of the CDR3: TGTGCCAGCATCTTGGGGGGTAAAGGCATTCAGTACTTC. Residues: CASILGGKGIQYF.

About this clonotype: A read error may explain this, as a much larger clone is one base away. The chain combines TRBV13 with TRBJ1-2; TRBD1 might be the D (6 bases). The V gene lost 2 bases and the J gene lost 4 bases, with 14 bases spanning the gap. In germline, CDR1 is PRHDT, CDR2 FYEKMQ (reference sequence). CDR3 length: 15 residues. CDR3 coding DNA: TGTGCCAGCAGCTTACGAGACAGGTGCGTCTATGGCTACACCTTC. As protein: CASSLRDRCVYGYTF. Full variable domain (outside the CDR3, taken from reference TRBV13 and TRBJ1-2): AAGVIQSPRHLIKEKRETATLKCYPIPRHDTVYWYQQGPGQDPQFLISFYEKMQSDKGSIPDRFSAQQFSDYHSELNMSSLELGDSALYFCASSLRDRCVYGYTFGSGTRLTVV.

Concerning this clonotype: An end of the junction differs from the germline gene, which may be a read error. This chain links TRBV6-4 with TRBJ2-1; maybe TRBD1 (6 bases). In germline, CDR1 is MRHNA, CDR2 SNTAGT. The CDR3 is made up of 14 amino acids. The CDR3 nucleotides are TGTGCCAGCCGACAGGCGGCGTCCCACAATGAGCAATTCTTC. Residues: CASRQAASHNEQFF.

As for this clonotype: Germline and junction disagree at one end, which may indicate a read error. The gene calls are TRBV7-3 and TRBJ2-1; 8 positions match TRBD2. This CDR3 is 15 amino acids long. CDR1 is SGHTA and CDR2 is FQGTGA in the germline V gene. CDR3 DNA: TGCGTCAGCAGCTATAAAAGGACTAGCCTTGGTGAGCAGTTCTTC. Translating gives CVSSYKRTSLGEQFF.

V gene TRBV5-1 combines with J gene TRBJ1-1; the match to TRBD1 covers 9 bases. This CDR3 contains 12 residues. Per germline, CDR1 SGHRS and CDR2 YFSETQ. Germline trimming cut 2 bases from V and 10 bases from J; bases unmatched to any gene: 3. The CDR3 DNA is TGCGCCAGCAGCTTTGGACAGGGGACAGCTTTCTTT. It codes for CASSFGQGTAFF.

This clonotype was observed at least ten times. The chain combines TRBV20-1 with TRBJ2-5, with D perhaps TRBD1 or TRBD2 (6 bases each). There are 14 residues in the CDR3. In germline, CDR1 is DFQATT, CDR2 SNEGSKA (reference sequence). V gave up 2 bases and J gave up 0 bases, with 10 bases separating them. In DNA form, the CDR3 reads TGCAGTGCTAGACCGGGGGCCAACCAAGAGACCCAGTACTTC. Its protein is CSARPGANQETQYF.

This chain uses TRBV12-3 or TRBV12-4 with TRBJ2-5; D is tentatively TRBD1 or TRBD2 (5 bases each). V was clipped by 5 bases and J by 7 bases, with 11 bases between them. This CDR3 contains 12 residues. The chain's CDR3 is CASSGGSGTQYF. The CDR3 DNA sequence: TGTGCCAGCAGTGGGGGTTCAGGGACCCAGTACTTC.

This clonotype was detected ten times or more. The CDR3 DNA sequence: TGTGCCAGCAGCCAGGAATCGACACTAGCTGTCCAAGAGACCCAGTACTTC. Translated, it gives CASSQESTLAVQETQYF. The chain uses TRBV14 and TRBJ2-5; possibly TRBD2 for D (6 bases). Germline V gives CDR1 SGHDN, CDR2 FVKESK. V was pared by 3 bases and J by 1 base, with 18 bases between. This CDR3 region has 17 residues.

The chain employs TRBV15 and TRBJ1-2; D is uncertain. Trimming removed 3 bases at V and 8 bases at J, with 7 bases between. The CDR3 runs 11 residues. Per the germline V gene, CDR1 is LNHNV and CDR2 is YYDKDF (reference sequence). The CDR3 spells CATSRGGGYTF. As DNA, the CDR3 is TGTGCCACCAGCAGGGGCGGGGGCTACACCTTC.

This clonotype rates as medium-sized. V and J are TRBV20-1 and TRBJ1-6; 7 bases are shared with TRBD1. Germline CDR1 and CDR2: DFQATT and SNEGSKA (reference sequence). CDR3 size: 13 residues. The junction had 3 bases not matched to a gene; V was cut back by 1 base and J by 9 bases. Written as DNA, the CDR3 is TGCAGTGCTAGAGGGACAGGCAGTTCACCCCTCCACTTT. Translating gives CSARGTGSSPLHF.